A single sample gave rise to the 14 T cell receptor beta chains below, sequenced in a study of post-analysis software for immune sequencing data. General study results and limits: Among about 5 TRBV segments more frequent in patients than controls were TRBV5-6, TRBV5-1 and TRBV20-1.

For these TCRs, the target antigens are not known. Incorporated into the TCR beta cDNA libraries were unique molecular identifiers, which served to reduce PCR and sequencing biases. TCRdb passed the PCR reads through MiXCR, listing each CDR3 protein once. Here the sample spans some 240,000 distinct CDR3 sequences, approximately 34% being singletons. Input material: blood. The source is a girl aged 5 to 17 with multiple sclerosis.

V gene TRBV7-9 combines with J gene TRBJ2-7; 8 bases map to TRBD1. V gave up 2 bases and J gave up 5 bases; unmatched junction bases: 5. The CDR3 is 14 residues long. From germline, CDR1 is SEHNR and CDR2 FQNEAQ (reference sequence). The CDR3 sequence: CASSLRQGRDEQYF. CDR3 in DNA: TGTGCCAGCAGCTTACGACAGGGGAGAGACGAGCAGTACTTC.

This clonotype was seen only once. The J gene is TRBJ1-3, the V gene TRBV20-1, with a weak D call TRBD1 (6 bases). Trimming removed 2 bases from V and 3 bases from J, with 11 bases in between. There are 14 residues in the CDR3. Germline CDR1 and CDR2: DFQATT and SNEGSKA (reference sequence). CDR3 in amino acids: CSARRRGLGNTIYF. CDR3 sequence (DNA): TGCAGTGCTAGAAGACGGGGGCTTGGAAACACCATATATTTT.

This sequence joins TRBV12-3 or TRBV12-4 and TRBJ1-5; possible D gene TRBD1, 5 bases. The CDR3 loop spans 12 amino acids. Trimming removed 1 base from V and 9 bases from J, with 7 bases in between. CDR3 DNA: TGTGCCAGCAGTTTAGGGGGCCGGCCCCAGCATTTT. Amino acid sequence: CASSLGGRPQHF.

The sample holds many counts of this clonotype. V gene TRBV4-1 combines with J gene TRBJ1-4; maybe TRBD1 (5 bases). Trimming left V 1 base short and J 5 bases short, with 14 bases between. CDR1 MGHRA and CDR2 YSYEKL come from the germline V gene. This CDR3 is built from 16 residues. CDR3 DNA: TGCGCCAGCAGCCAAGGTCCTCGGGACGCAAATGAAAAACTGTTTTTT. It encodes CASSQGPRDANEKLFF.

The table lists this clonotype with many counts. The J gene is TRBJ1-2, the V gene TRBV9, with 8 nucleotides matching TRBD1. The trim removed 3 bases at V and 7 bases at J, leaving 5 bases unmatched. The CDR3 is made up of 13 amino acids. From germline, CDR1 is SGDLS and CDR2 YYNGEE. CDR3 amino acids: CASSAGQGVGYTF. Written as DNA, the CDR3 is TGTGCCAGCAGCGCAGGACAGGGCGTTGGCTACACCTTC.

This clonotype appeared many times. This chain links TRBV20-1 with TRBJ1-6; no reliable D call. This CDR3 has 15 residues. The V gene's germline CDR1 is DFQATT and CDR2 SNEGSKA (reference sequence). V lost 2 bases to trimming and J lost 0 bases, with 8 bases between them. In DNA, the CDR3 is TGCAGTGCTAGACCCCGGGTCTCCTATAATTCACCCCTCCACTTT. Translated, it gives CSARPRVSYNSPLHF.

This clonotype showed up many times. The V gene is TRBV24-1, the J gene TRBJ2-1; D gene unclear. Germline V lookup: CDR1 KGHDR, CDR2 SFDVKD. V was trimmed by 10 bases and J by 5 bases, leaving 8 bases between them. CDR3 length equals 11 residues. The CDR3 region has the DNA TGTGCCACGTTTGGCAACAATGAGCAGTTCTTC. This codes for CATFGNNEQFF.

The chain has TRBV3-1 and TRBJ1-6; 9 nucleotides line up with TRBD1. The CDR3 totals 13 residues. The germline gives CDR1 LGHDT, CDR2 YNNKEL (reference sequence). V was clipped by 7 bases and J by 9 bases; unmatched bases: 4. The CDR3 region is CASTGQGTSPLHF. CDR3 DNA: TGTGCCAGCACCGGACAGGGGACTTCACCCCTCCACTTT.

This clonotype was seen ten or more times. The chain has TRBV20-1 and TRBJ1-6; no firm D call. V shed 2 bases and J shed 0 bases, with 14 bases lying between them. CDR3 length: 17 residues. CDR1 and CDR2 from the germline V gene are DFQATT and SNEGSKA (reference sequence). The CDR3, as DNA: TGCAGTGCTAGAAGCTCCCAAGGCCGCTCCTATAATTCACCCCTCCACTTT. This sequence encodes CSARSSQGRSYNSPLHF.

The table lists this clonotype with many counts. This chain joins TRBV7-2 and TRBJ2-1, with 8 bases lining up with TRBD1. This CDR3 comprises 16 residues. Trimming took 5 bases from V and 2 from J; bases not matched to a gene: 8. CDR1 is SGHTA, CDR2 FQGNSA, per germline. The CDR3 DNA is TGTGCCAGCAGCGGGCGACAGGGGTTAACCTACAATGAGCAGTTCTTC. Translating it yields CASSGRQGLTYNEQFF.

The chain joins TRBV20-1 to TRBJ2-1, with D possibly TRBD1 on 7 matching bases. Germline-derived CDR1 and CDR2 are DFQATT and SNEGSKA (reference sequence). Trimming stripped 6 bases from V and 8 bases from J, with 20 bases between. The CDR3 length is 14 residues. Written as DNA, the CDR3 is TGCAGTGCCGGGAGCAGGGGGTACACAGATGAGCAGTTCTTC. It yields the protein CSAGSRGYTDEQFF.

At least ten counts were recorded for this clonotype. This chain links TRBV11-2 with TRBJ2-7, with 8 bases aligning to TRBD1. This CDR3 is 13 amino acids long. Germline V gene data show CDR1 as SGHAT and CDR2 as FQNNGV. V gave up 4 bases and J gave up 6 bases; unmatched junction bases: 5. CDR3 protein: CASSSDRGVEQYF. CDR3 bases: TGTGCCAGCAGCTCCGACAGGGGCGTCGAGCAGTACTTC.

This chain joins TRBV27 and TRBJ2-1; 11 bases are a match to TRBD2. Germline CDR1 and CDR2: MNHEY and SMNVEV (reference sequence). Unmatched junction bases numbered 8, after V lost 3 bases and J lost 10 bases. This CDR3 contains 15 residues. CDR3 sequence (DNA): TGTGCCAGCAGTTTTGTGGGACTAGCGGAGGGGGAGCAGTTCTTC. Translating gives CASSFVGLAEGEQFF.

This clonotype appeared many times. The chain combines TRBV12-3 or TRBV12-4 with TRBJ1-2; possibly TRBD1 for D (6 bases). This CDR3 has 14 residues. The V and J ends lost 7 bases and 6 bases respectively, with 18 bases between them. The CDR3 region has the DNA TGTGCCAGCACTCTCGGGGGGCCAATGGATGGCTACACCTTC. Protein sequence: CASTLGGPMDGYTF.